This paragraph reports one TCR beta chain. No antigen is known for it. Measured with immunoSEQ multiplex PCR; TCRdb has only the in-frame clones, and not every one. The sample has over 75,000 clones, 90% seen once. This entry comes from a study of T cell responses to AZD1222 COVID-19 vaccine. Study-level results: Baseline seropositivity characterized only 5 or 6 AZD1222 recipients.

The sequencing used peripheral blood, collected on day 0 of AZD1222 vaccination. This clonotype was sampled from an adult in good health.

The CDR3 protein is CAISEPGQGVSHEQFF. The CDR3 nucleotides read TGTGCCATCAGTGAGCCGGGACAGGGGGTAAGCCATGAGCAGTTCTTC. The rearrangement uses TRBV10-3 and TRBJ2-1; 11 bases fit TRBD1. Looked up from germline, CDR1 is ENHRY and CDR2 is SYGVKD. V gave up 2 bases and J gave up 8 bases; unmatched junction bases: 8. The CDR3 runs 16 residues.